A selection of T cell receptor beta chains follows, all from one sample in a study of cytomegalovirus exposure and HLA in healthy donors. Here immunoSEQ multiplex PCR was the method, and the copy in TCRdb shows in-frame clones only, minus some. The sample has 50,000 to 80,000 clones; under 85% are singletons. The material sequenced was PBMCs. The receptors here all came from a male donor in good health and CMV-seropositive. CDR3s include the opening cysteine and the closing phenylalanine or tryptophan. The D gene is left open where the match is weak. Rows may omit the clone size; those that give it use once, few, many or a size class.

TRBV18	.	once	TRBJ1-5	CASSPTPGLTNQPQHF	TGTGCCAGCTCTCCTACCCCGGGACTGACCAATCAGCCCCAGCATTTT
TRBV27	.	.	TRBJ2-7	CASSPSWRSSSYEQYF	TGTGCCAGCAGTCCCTCCTGGAGGAGCAGCTCCTACGAGCAGTACTTC
TRBV7-9	.	.	TRBJ1-1	CASSSHEAGKGTEAFF	TGTGCCAGCAGCTCCCACGAGGCAGGGAAGGGCACTGAAGCTTTCTTT
TRBV7-3	TRBD2	.	TRBJ2-7	CASSARLAGLDEQYF	TGTGCCAGCAGCGCCAGACTAGCGGGTCTGGACGAGCAGTACTTC
TRBV11-2	TRBD2	.	TRBJ2-7	CASSPPPSGGYEQYF	TGTGCCAGCAGCCCCCCTCCGAGCGGGGGTTACGAGCAGTACTTC
TRBV29-1	TRBD1	.	TRBJ1-2	CSVFDRAYGYTF	TGCAGCGTCTTCGACAGGGCCTATGGCTACACCTTC
TRBV19	TRBD1	few	TRBJ1-5	CASSMGQGKVLKGSSNQPQHF	TGTGCCAGTAGTATGGGACAGGGTAAGGTTCTTAAAGGTTCCAGCAATCAGCCCCAGCATTTT
TRBV7-9	.	.	TRBJ1-1	CASSLAGGGEAFF	TGTGCCAGCAGCTTAGCGGGGGGGGGCGAAGCTTTCTTT
TRBV4-3	.	.	TRBJ2-7	CASSQGPTGVYEQYF	TGCGCCAGCAGCCAAGGGCCCACAGGCGTCTACGAGCAGTACTTC
TRBV28	TRBD1	once	TRBJ1-5	CASIPGQRNQPQHF	TGTGCCAGCATTCCGGGACAGCGCAATCAGCCCCAGCATTTT
TRBV5-4	.	few	TRBJ1-1	CASSLPRDGAGDTEAFF	TGTGCCAGCAGCCTTCCTCGGGACGGGGCGGGGGACACTGAAGCTTTCTTT
TRBV6-5	TRBD1	few	TRBJ1-4	CASSSQGAANEKLFF	TGTGCCAGCAGTTCTCAGGGGGCAGCTAATGAAAAACTGTTTTTT
TRBV29-1	.	once	TRBJ1-2	CSVEDSRQGLYGYTF	TGCAGCGTTGAAGACAGTCGGCAGGGTTTATATGGCTACACCTTC
TRBV2	.	.	TRBJ1-5	CASKGRRDSNQPQHF	TGTGCCAGCAAGGGAAGACGGGATAGCAATCAGCCCCAGCATTTT
TRBV27	TRBD2	.	TRBJ2-7	CASSLSAGGSYEQYF	TGTGCCAGCAGTTTATCAGCGGGGGGGTCCTACGAGCAGTACTTC
TRBV28	.	.	TRBJ2-1	CASSLWRTLGGYEQFF	TGTGCCAGCAGTTTATGGCGAACCCTAGGGGGTTATGAGCAGTTCTTC
TRBV5-6	.	few	TRBJ1-1	CASSLAGGRMNTEAFF	TGTGCCAGCAGCTTGGCCGGGGGGCGGATGAACACTGAAGCTTTCTTT
TRBV7-2	TRBD2	.	TRBJ2-1	CASKRGGLSGSSYNEQFF	TGTGCCAGCAAGAGGGGGGGACTTAGCGGGAGCTCCTACAATGAGCAGTTCTTC
TRBV5-1	TRBD1	.	TRBJ2-2	CASIPNHRDRGYTGELFF	TGCGCCAGCATTCCGAACCACCGGGACAGGGGATACACCGGGGAGCTGTTTTTT
TRBV9	TRBD2	.	TRBJ2-3	CASSALTSGGPDTQYF	TGTGCCAGCAGCGCCCTGACTAGCGGGGGGCCTGATACGCAGTATTTT
TRBV7-6	TRBD1	.	TRBJ1-2	CASSLAGTASGYTF	TGTGCCAGCAGCTTAGCCGGGACAGCCTCTGGCTACACCTTC
TRBV5-1	TRBD1	few	TRBJ1-2	CASSRTGSPYGYTF	TGCGCCAGCAGCAGGACAGGTTCTCCCTATGGCTACACCTTC
TRBV5-5	.	.	TRBJ2-5	CASSPSLLTLETQYF	TGTGCCAGCAGCCCTAGTCTTTTGACCTTAGAGACCCAGTACTTC
TRBV5-8	.	.	TRBJ2-4	CASSPPEGVHIQYF	TGTGCCAGCAGCCCCCCAGAAGGGGTACACATTCAGTACTTC
TRBV28	.	few	TRBJ1-1	CASSSLRGRGEAFF	TGTGCCAGCAGTTCCCTCAGAGGGCGGGGTGAAGCTTTCTTT
TRBV6-6	.	.	TRBJ2-6	CASRSLSGVLTF	TGTGCCAGCAGGTCCTTGTCCGGGGTCCTGACTTTC
TRBV11-2	.	.	TRBJ2-7	CASSTLARTESYEQYF	TGTGCCAGCAGCACCCTCGCCCGGACAGAGTCCTACGAGCAGTACTTC
TRBV30	.	.	TRBJ2-3	CAWGAISSTDTQYF	TGTGCCTGGGGGGCGATTTCTAGCACAGATACGCAGTATTTT
TRBV27	TRBD1	.	TRBJ1-3	CASRSGGLSSGNTIYF	TGTGCCAGCAGGTCAGGGGGCCTATCCTCTGGAAACACCATATATTTT
TRBV9	TRBD1	.	TRBJ1-1	CASSVRGGRGQGEAFF	TGTGCCAGCAGCGTAAGGGGGGGCAGGGGGCAAGGTGAAGCTTTCTTT
TRBV7-2	.	.	TRBJ1-3	CASSLVAGLGGNTIYF	TGTGCCAGCAGCTTAGTGGCGGGCCTTGGTGGAAACACCATATATTTT
TRBV12-5	TRBD1	.	TRBJ2-1	CASGLGQGMNEQFF	TGTGCTAGTGGTTTGGGACAGGGGATGAATGAGCAGTTCTTC
TRBV28	.	few	TRBJ1-6	CASSYRYRGRGGSPLHF	TGTGCCAGCAGTTATCGTTATCGGGGCAGGGGCGGATCACCCCTCCACTTT
TRBV19	.	.	TRBJ1-3	CASSLQGNSGNTIYF	TGTGCCAGTAGCCTCCAGGGAAATAGTGGAAACACCATATATTTT
TRBV5-6	TRBD1	once	TRBJ2-7	CASSVGQDIIYYEQYF	TGTGCCAGCAGCGTAGGACAGGACATTATCTACTACGAGCAGTACTTC